The source of this T cell receptor beta chain is a study of blood T cell repertoires in COVID-19. Across the study: The United States, Italy and Spain provided the acute and convalescent COVID-19 samples. PBMCs, B-cell-depleted T cells, or T cells provided the cDNA or gDNA that made up the material.

CDR1 and CDR2 from the germline V gene are LNHDA and SQIVND (reference sequence). This CDR3 is 13 amino acids long. The V gene lost 7 bases and the J gene lost 7 bases, with 11 bases spanning the gap. The protocol was immunoSEQ multiplex PCR, while the TCRdb copy is restricted to in-frame clones and leaves out a portion. The sample shows 200,000 to 250,000 clones, around 87% of them seen only once. The gene calls are TRBV19 and TRBJ1-6; D unclear. The receptor was isolated from a woman aged 65 to 85 with active or convalescent COVID-19. Sequenced input: peripheral blood. CDR3 DNA sequence: TGTGCCAGTAACCTAAGTAAAAATTCACCCCTCCACTTT. Protein product: CASNLSKNSPLHF. Filled out from reference TRBV19 and TRBJ1-6, the complete variable domain reads DGGITQSPKYLFRKEGQNVTLSCEQNLNHDAMYWYRQDPGQGLRLIYYSQIVNDFQKGDIAEGYSVSREKKESFPLTVTSAQKNPTAFYLCASNLSKNSPLHFGNGTRLTVT.